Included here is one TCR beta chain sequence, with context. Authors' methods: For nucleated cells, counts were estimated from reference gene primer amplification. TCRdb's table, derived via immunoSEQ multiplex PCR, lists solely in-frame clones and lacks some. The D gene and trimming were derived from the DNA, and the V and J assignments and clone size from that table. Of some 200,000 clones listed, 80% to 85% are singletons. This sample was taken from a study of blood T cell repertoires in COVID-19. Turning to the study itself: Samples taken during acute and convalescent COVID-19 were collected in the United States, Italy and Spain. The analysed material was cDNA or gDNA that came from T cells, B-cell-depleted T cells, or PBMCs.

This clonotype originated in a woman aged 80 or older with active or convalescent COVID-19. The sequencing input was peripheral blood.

The CDR3 loop reads CASSPQSDSYGYTF. For the CDR3, the DNA is TGTGCCAGCAGCCCTCAGAGTGACTCCTATGGCTACACCTTC. The rearrangement links TRBV7-9 to TRBJ1-2; no clear D. V dropped 5 bases and J dropped 4 bases, with 14 bases sitting between them. This CDR3 is built from 14 residues. Germline CDR1 SEHNR, CDR2 FQNEAQ (reference sequence).